These 6 T cell receptor beta chains came from one sample sequenced in a study of beta chain features in type 1 diabetes. The antigens these receptors bind are not known. The entirety of the isolated RNA underwent reverse transcription, so expressed TCRB transcripts were sequenced. Assay used: immunoSEQ multiplex PCR; TCRdb lists only in-frame clones, some missing. The repertoire consists of a few hundred thousand clones, with under 20% occurring once and the leading ten covering roughly 0.08%. Broader study findings: Type 1 diabetes patients showed a moderate but significant shortening of TCRB CDR3s in all four CD4+ subsets.

The specimen sequenced was naive CD4+ T cells from blood. Source of these receptors: a young man with type 1 diabetes.

The J gene is TRBJ2-1, the V gene TRBV5-1; 9 bases are shared with TRBD2. Looked up from germline, CDR1 is SGHRS and CDR2 is YFSETQ. CDR3 length equals 16 residues. Trimming removed 0 bases from V and 0 bases from J; junction bases left unmatched: 1. The CDR3 region is CASSLDSGSSYNEQFF. CDR3 nucleotides: TGCGCCAGCAGCTTGGATAGCGGGAGCTCCTACAATGAGCAGTTCTTC.

CDR3 protein: CASSSFRDRTYNEQFF. The CDR3 nucleotides are TGTGCCAGCAGCTCGTTCCGGGACAGGACCTACAATGAGCAGTTCTTC. This chain joins TRBV5-4 and TRBJ2-1, with TRBD1 matching over 8 bases. Germline V CDR1 and CDR2: SGHNT, YYREEE (reference sequence). The CDR3 has 16 amino acids. V was pared by 3 bases and J by 2 bases, with 7 bases of the junction left unmatched.

This clone was observed a handful of times. The gene calls are TRBV9 and TRBJ2-7, with TRBD1 identical over 7 bases. With 2 bases clipped from V and 2 bases from J, the junction kept 1 base outside the gene matches. This CDR3 spans 13 amino acids. CDR1 and CDR2 (germline): SGDLS, YYNGEE. CDR3 protein: CASSVGTAYEQYF. CDR3 DNA sequence: TGTGCCAGCAGCGTGGGGACAGCCTACGAGCAGTACTTC.

This clone was seen a handful of times. The chain links TRBV4-3 to TRBJ1-2, with D possibly matching TRBD1 (6 bases). The V gene lost 2 bases and the J gene lost 4 bases, with 8 bases spanning the gap. CDR1 and CDR2 from the germline V gene are LGHNA and YSLEER. CDR3 length equals 13 residues. Here the CDR3 reads CASSQTDSYGYTF. DNA for the CDR3: TGCGCCAGCAGCCAAACGGACAGCTATGGCTACACCTTC.

The chain couples TRBV25-1 to TRBJ2-3; weak D call: TRBD1 (6 bases). Germline lookup yields CDR1 MGHDK and CDR2 SYGVNS. The length of the CDR3 is 15 residues. Trimming pared 6 bases from V and 6 bases from J, leaving 19 bases between. This CDR3 reads CASRSHSGAADTQYF. CDR3 nucleotides: TGTGCCAGCAGGTCCCACTCAGGGGCGGCGGATACGCAGTATTTT.

The chain uses TRBV29-1 and TRBJ1-3; TRBD1 aligns across 7 bases. From germline, CDR1 is SQVTM and CDR2 ANQGSEA. CDR3 size: 13 residues. J was trimmed by 6 bases and V by 2 bases; bases with no gene match: 4. The CDR3 DNA reads as TGCAGCGTTGAATACAGGGGCGAAAACACCATATATTTT. Its protein is CSVEYRGENTIYF.